These T cell receptor beta chains were read from a single sample in a study of shared clonotypes between healthy human individuals. Generated by immunoSEQ multiplex PCR, the TCRdb table keeps only in-frame clones and is missing some. The data show approximately 1.5 million clones, about 98% seen once. Sequencing was done on a sample of naive CD4+ T cells sorted from blood. Receptors originate from a man aged 30 to 45 in good health. Each CDR3 is given with its conserved first and last residue. The D gene is left open where the match is weak. Only part of the rows carry a size: once, few, many, or a class if the clone is expanded.

j_call clone_size d_call v_call cdr3_aa cdr3_nt
TRBJ2-3 NA TRBD2 TRBV4-1 CASSQENSGNLGTQYF TGCGCCAGCAGCCAGGAAAATAGCGGGAATTTGGGTACGCAGTATTTT
TRBJ2-1 NA TRBD2 TRBV2 CASSGQSGGRYYNEQFF TGTGCCAGCAGTGGTCAGTCAGGCGGGAGGTACTACAATGAGCAGTTCTTC
TRBJ2-1 NA NA TRBV27 CASSFRGRSEQFF TGTGCCAGCAGTTTCCGCGGACGGAGCGAGCAGTTCTTC
TRBJ2-1 NA NA TRBV5-1 CASSLGAGPYNEQFF TGCGCCAGCAGCTTGGGCGCAGGACCGTACAATGAGCAGTTCTTC
TRBJ2-7 NA TRBD2 TRBV5-1 CASSLRSGRSGSTHEQYF TGCGCCAGCAGCTTGAGGTCAGGGAGAAGCGGGAGTACGCACGAGCAGTACTTC
TRBJ1-1 NA TRBD1 TRBV28 CASSEQGWENTEAFF TGTGCCAGCAGTGAACAGGGGTGGGAGAACACTGAAGCTTTCTTT
TRBJ1-1 NA NA TRBV4-1 CASSQVTAERGGTEAFF TGCGCCAGCAGCCAAGTTACGGCGGAGAGGGGCGGCACTGAAGCTTTCTTT
TRBJ1-5 once NA TRBV19 CASNPYSGGNNQPQHF TGTGCCAGTAACCCTTATTCGGGGGGCAACAATCAGCCCCAGCATTTT
TRBJ2-6 NA NA TRBV7-8 CASRHRIAGAQGANVLTF TGTGCCAGCAGGCACAGGATCGCAGGGGCGCAAGGGGCCAACGTCCTGACTTTC
TRBJ2-3 NA NA TRBV11-1 CASSFQVSTDTQYF TGTGCCAGCAGCTTCCAGGTCAGCACAGATACGCAGTATTTT
TRBJ1-1 NA NA TRBV6-1 CASSEVQGGTEAFF TGTGCCAGCAGTGAAGTTCAAGGGGGCACTGAAGCTTTCTTT
TRBJ2-4 NA TRBD1 TRBV11-2 CASSLWTGQAREYF TGTGCCAGCAGCTTGTGGACAGGGCAGGCGCGGGAGTACTTC
TRBJ2-7 NA TRBD2 TRBV7-2 CASGQREPPYEQYF TGTGCCAGCGGGCAGCGGGAGCCCCCTTACGAGCAGTACTTC
TRBJ1-2 once TRBD1 TRBV5-3 CARIGLTGGMTNYGYTF TGTGCCAGAATAGGGTTGACAGGGGGTATGACTAACTATGGCTACACCTTC
TRBJ1-4 NA NA TRBV5-1 CASSIRGGNEKLFF TGCGCCAGCAGCATCAGGGGTGGGAATGAAAAACTGTTTTTT
TRBJ2-7 NA TRBD2 TRBV7-3 CASSQSGEVYEQYF TGTGCCAGCAGCCAAAGCGGGGAGGTCTACGAGCAGTACTTC
TRBJ2-1 NA TRBD1 TRBV7-9 CASSLNRDRVREQFF TGTGCCAGCAGCCTCAACCGGGACAGGGTAAGAGAGCAGTTCTTC
TRBJ2-1 NA NA TRBV14 CASSQDERADISYNEQFF TGTGCCAGCAGCCAAGATGAGCGAGCGGATATCTCCTACAATGAGCAGTTCTTC
TRBJ2-1 NA NA TRBV2 CASNLRRGSYNEQFF TGTGCCAGCAACCTGAGGCGGGGCTCCTACAATGAGCAGTTCTTC
TRBJ2-1 NA TRBD2 TRBV9 CASSVVSGRLSYNEQFF TGTGCCAGCAGCGTAGTTTCCGGGAGGCTCTCCTACAATGAGCAGTTCTTC
TRBJ2-3 NA TRBD2 TRBV9 CASSPRDYSTDTQYF TGTGCCAGCAGCCCAAGGGACTATTCCACAGATACGCAGTATTTT
TRBJ2-3 NA TRBD2 TRBV5-1 CASSLVGTNGADTQYF TGCGCCAGCAGCTTGGTCGGGACTAACGGTGCAGATACGCAGTATTTT
TRBJ2-3 NA TRBD2 TRBV28 CASSLLAGNTDTQYF TGTGCCAGCAGTTTACTAGCGGGAAACACAGATACGCAGTATTTT
TRBJ1-5 NA NA TRBV7-8 CASSELGGGNQPQHF TGTGCCAGCAGCGAACTAGGGGGGGGCAATCAGCCCCAGCATTTT
TRBJ2-6 NA NA TRBV5-1 CASSSMEGANVLTF TGCGCCAGCAGCTCAATGGAAGGGGCCAACGTCCTGACTTTC
TRBJ2-7 NA NA TRBV5-1 CASSLPPFYEQYF TGCGCCAGCAGCTTGCCTCCATTCTACGAGCAGTACTTC
TRBJ2-3 NA NA TRBV7-9 CASSLSLQESDTQYF TGTGCCAGCAGCTTAAGCTTGCAGGAGAGCGATACGCAGTATTTT
TRBJ2-2 NA NA TRBV4-3 CASSQDRTGELFF TGCGCCAGCAGCCAAGATAGAACCGGGGAGCTGTTTTTT
TRBJ1-4 NA NA TRBV7-9 CASGARPNEKLFF TGTGCCAGCGGGGCCCGGCCTAATGAAAAACTGTTTTTT